This T cell receptor (beta chain) was sequenced in a study of T cell responses to AZD1222 COVID-19 vaccine. General study points: Most donors were white British and more were female, and clonal diversity was possibly underestimated. Just six or seven AZD1222 recipients tested seropositive at baseline.

About this clone itself: Its target is not known.

Here immunoSEQ multiplex PCR was the method, and the copy in TCRdb shows in-frame clones only, minus some. The sample holds about 92,000 clones, about nine tenths seen once. V lost 7 bases and J 1 base, leaving 16 bases between the germline ends. Germline CDR1 reads LNHDA; CDR2 reads SQIVND (reference sequence). The CDR3 sequence is 15 residues long. The gene calls are TRBV19 and TRBJ1-2, with a possible D match to TRBD1 (5 bases). The sequence was collected from an adult in good health. Sequencing used peripheral blood, obtained on day 0 of AZD1222 vaccination. For the CDR3, the DNA is TGTGCCAGTAACCCAGGCCGGGGCCTTAACTATGGCTACACCTTC. It specifies CASNPGRGLNYGYTF.